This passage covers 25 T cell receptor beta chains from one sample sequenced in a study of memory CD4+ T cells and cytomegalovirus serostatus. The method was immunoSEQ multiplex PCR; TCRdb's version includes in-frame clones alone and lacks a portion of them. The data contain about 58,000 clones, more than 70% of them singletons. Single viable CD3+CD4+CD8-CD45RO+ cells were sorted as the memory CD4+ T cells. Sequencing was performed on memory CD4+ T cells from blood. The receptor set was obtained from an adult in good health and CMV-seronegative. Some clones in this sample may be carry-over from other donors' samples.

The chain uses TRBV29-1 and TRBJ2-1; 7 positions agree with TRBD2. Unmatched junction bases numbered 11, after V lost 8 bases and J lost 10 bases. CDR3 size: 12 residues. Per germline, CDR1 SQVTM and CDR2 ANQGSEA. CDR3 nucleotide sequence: TGCAGCACCTGGGGGGGAGTTTGGGAGCAGTTCTTC. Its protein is CSTWGGVWEQFF.

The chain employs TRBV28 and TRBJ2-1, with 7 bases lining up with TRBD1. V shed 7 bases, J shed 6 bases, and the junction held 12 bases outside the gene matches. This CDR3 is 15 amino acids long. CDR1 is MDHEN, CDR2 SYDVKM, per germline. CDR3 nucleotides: TGTGCCAGCAACCAAGGACAGGCGCAGTCCAATGAGCAGTTCTTC. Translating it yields CASNQGQAQSNEQFF.

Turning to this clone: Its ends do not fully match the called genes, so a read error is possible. The CDR3 nucleotides read TGTGCCAGCAGTGGGATGGGGAAGGAGCTCTTC. Its translation is CASSGMGKELF. The gene calls are TRBV2 and TRBJ2-1; D remains ambiguous. The germline gives CDR1 SNHLY, CDR2 FYNNEI. The CDR3 contains 11 residues.

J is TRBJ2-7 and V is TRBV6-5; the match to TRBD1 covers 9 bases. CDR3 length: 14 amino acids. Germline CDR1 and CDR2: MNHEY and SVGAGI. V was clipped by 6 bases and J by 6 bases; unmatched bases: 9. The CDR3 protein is CASRIQGALSEQYF. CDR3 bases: TGTGCCAGCAGAATACAGGGGGCCCTGAGCGAGCAGTACTTC.

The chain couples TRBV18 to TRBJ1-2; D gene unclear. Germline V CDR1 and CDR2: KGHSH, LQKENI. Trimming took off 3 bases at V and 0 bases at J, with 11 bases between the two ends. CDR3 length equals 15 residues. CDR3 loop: CASSPMNGPNYGYTF. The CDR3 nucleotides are TGTGCCAGCTCACCGATGAACGGACCTAACTATGGCTACACCTTC.

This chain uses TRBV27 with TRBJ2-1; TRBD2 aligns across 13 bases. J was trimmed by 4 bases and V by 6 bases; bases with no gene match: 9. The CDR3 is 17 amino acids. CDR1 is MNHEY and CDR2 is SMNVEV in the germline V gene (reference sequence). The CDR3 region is CASRAYGTSGDYNEQFF. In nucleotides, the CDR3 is TGTGCCAGCAGGGCCTACGGGACTAGCGGGGATTACAATGAGCAGTTCTTC.

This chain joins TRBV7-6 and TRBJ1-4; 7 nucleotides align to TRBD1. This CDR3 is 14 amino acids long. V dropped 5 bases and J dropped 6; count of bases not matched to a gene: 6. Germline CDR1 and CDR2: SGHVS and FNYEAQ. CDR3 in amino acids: CASSPGGGDEKLFF. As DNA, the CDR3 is TGTGCCAGCAGCCCAGGGGGTGGAGATGAAAAACTGTTTTTT. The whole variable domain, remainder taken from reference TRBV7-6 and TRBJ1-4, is GAGVSQSPRYKVTKRGQDVALRCDPISGHVSLYWYRQALGQGPEFLTYFNYEAQQDKSGLPNDRFSAERPEGSISTLTIQRTEQRDSAMYRCASSPGGGDEKLFFGSGTQLSVL.

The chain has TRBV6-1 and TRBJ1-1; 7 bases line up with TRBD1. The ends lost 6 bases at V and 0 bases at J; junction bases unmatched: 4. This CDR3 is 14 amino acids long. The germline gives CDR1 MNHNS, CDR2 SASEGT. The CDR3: CASSLRGLNTEAFF. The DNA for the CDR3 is TGTGCCAGCAGCCTTAGGGGGCTGAACACTGAAGCTTTCTTT.

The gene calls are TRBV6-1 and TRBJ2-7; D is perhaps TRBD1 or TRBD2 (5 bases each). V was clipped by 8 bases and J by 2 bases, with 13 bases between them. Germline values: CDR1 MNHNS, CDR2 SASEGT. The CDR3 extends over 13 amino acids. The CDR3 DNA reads TGTGCCAGCGCCCGGGACGGTGCCTACGAGCAGTACTTC. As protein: CASARDGAYEQYF.

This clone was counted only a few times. CDR3 in DNA: TGTGCCAGCAGTCGCCTGGCTAGCGGAGGCACAGATACGCAGTATTTT. Residues: CASSRLASGGTDTQYF. The chain combines TRBV6-6 with TRBJ2-3, with 7 positions matching TRBD2. Germline-derived CDR1 and CDR2 are MNHNY and SVGAGI (reference sequence). The CDR3 covers 16 residues. Germline trimming cut 5 bases from V and 1 base from J; bases unmatched to any gene: 9.

The CDR3 region has the DNA TGTGCCAGCTCCTATAGTAATTCACCCCTCCACTTT. As protein: CASSYSNSPLHF. The V and J genes are TRBV18 and TRBJ1-6; D remains ambiguous. Germline V gives CDR1 KGHSH, CDR2 LQKENI. Trimming stripped 6 bases from V and 6 bases from J, with 6 bases between. This CDR3 contains 12 residues.

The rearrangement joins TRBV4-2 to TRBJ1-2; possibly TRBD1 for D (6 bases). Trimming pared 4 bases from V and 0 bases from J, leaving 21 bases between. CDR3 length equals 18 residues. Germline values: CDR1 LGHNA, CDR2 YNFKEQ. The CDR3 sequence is CASSLYLQGVGANYGYTF. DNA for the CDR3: TGTGCCAGCAGCCTATACCTACAGGGTGTAGGGGCTAACTATGGCTACACCTTC.

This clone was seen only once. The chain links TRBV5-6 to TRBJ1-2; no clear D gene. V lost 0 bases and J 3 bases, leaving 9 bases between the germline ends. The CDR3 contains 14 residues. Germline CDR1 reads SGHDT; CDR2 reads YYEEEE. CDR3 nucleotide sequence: TGTGCCAGCAGCTTGGTTCGCACCGACTATGGCTACACCTTC. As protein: CASSLVRTDYGYTF.

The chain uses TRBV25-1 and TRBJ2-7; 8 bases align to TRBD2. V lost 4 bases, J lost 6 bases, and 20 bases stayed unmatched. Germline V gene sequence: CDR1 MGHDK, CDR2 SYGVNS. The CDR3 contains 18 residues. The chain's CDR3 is CASSGGDTASGSLPEQYF. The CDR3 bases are TGTGCCAGCAGTGGGGGGGATACGGCTAGCGGGTCCCTACCCGAGCAGTACTTC.

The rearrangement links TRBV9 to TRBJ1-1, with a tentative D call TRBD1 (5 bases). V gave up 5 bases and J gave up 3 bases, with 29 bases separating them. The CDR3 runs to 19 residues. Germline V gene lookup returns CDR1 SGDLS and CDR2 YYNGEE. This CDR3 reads CASRTCRPENRRLYTEAFF. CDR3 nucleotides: TGTGCCAGCAGGACATGCCGGCCCGAGAACAGGAGGTTATACACTGAAGCTTTCTTT. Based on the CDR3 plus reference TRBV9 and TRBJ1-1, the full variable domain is DSGVTQTPKHLITATGQRVTLRCSPRSGDLSVYWYQQSLDQGLQFLIQYYNGEERAKGNILERFSAQQFPDLHSELNLSSLELGDSALYFCASRTCRPENRRLYTEAFFGQGTRLTVV.

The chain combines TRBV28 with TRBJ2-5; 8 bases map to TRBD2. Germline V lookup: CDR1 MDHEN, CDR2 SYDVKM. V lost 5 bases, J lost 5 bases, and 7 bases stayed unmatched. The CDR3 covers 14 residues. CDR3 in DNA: TGTGCCAGCAGTCTAGGACTAGCCGGCGAGACCCAGTACTTC. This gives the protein CASSLGLAGETQYF.

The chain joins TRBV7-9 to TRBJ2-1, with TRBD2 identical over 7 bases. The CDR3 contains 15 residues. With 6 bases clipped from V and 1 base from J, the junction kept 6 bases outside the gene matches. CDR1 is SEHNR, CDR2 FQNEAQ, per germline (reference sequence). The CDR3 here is CASSEQAGSYNEQFF. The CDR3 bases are TGTGCCAGCAGTGAACAAGCGGGATCCTACAATGAGCAGTTCTTC.

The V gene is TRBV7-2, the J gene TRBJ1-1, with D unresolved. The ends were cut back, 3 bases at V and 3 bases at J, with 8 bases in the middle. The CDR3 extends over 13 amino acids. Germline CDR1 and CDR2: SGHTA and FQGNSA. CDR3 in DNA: TGTGCCAGCAGCTTTATAAGAGACACTGAAGCTTTCTTT. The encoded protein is CASSFIRDTEAFF.

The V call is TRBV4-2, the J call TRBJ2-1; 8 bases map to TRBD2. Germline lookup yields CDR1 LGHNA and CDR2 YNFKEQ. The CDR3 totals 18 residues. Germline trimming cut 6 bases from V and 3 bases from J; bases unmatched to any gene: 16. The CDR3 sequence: CASSQRAQRGTLYNEQFF. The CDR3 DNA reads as TGTGCCAGCAGTCAACGTGCCCAGCGGGGGACCCTCTACAATGAGCAGTTCTTC.

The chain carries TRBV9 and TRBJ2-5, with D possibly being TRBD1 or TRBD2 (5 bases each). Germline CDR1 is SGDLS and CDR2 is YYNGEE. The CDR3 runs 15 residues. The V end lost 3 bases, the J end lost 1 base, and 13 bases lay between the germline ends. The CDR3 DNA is TGTGCCAGCAGCGCTACTAGGGGTCCCCAAGAGACCCAGTACTTC. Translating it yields CASSATRGPQETQYF. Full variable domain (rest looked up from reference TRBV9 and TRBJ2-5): DSGVTQTPKHLITATGQRVTLRCSPRSGDLSVYWYQQSLDQGLQFLIQYYNGEERAKGNILERFSAQQFPDLHSELNLSSLELGDSALYFCASSATRGPQETQYFGPGTRLLVL.

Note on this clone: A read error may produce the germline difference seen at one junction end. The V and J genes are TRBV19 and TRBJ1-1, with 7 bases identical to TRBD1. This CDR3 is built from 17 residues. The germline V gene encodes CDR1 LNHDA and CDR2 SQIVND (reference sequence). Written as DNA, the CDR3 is TGTGCCAGTAGGATAGGGGGAGGGGGCGCCTCGGGCACTGAAGCTTTCTTT. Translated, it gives CASRIGGGGASGTEAFF.

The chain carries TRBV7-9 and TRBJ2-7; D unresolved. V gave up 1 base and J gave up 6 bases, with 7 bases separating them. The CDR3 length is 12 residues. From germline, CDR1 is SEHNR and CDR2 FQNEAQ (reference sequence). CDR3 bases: TGTGCCAGCAGCTTAGAGACCGCCGAGCAGTACTTC. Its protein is CASSLETAEQYF.

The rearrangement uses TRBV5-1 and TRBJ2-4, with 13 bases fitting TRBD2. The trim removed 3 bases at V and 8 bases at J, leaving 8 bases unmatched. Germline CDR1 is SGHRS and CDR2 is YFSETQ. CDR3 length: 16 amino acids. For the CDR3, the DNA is TGCGCCAGCAGCTCCCACGGACTAGCGGGAGAGGACATTCAGTACTTC. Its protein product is CASSSHGLAGEDIQYF.

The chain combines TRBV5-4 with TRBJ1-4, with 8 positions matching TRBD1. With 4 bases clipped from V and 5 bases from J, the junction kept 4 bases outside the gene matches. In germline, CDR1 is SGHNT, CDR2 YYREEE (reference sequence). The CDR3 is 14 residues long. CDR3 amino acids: CASSAAGGNEKLFF. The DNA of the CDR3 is TGTGCCAGCAGCGCGGCAGGGGGCAATGAAAAACTGTTTTTT.

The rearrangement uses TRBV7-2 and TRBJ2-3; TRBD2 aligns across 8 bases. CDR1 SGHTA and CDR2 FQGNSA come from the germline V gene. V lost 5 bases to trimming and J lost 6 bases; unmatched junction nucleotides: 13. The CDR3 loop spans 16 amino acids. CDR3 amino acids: CASSPNGLAVGDTQYF. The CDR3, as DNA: TGTGCCAGCAGCCCGAACGGACTAGCTGTTGGGGATACGCAGTATTTT.